These 19 T cell receptor beta chains were sequenced from one sample in a study of technical replicates of blood from a handful of donors. Using immunoSEQ multiplex PCR, the repertoire was profiled, and TCRdb retains in-frame clones only, with some absent. The sample yields roughly 40,000 clones, almost 97% seen once. The sequencing sample was made of T cells isolated from PBMCs. These receptors all come from a human donor in good health.

J is TRBJ1-5 and V is TRBV7-6; 8 bases map to TRBD1. V shed 4 bases, J shed 1 base, and the junction held 6 bases outside the gene matches. There are 16 residues in the CDR3. Germline V gives CDR1 SGHVS, CDR2 FNYEAQ. CDR3 DNA: TGTGCCAGCAGCTCAGGACAGGGTGGGAGCAATCAGCCCCAGCATTTT. This sequence encodes CASSSGQGGSNQPQHF.

The chain employs TRBV11-2 and TRBJ2-7; 12 nucleotides match TRBD2. CDR1 and CDR2 from the germline V gene are SGHAT and FQNNGV. V lost 4 bases and J lost 3; bases outside the gene matches: 4. This CDR3 is built from 15 residues. CDR3 amino acids: CASSWLTSGSYEQYF. CDR3 DNA: TGTGCCAGCAGCTGGTTGACTAGCGGGAGCTACGAGCAGTACTTC.

This clone was picked up one time. The chain joins TRBV6-4 to TRBJ2-5, with 7 bases identical to TRBD2. Germline V gives CDR1 MRHNA, CDR2 SNTAGT. CDR3 size: 15 residues. The V and J ends lost 1 base and 5 bases, in that order; junction bases with no gene match: 7. DNA for the CDR3: TGTGCCAGCAGTGACTTGCCGGGAGGCCAGGAGACCCAGTACTTC. This encodes CASSDLPGGQETQYF.

The J gene is TRBJ2-7, the V gene TRBV27; perhaps TRBD2 as D (6 bases). V was trimmed by 4 bases and J by 6 bases, leaving 19 bases between them. The length of the CDR3 is 15 residues. Germline assignment: CDR1 MNHEY and CDR2 SMNVEV (reference sequence). DNA of the CDR3: TGTGCCAGCAGTTATAACCCCCTGGGGGGAGGCGAGCAGTACTTC. Encoded protein: CASSYNPLGGGEQYF.

The gene calls are TRBV25-1 and TRBJ2-7; 9 nucleotides line up with TRBD1. The germline V gene has CDR1 MGHDK and CDR2 SYGVNS. The CDR3 covers 14 residues. Trimming at V came to 2 bases and at J to 6 bases, leaving 5 bases not matched to a gene. CDR3 sequence: CASSEPGQGAEQYF. Written as DNA, the CDR3 is TGTGCCAGCAGTGAACCGGGACAGGGTGCCGAGCAGTACTTC.

The chain uses TRBV28 and TRBJ2-7; D is unresolved. The CDR3 totals 12 residues. Trimming pared 3 bases from V and 5 bases from J, leaving 8 bases between. Germline loops: CDR1 MDHEN, CDR2 SYDVKM. The CDR3 nucleotides are TGTGCCAGCAGTTTTAGCCCGAACGAGCAGTACTTC. This codes for CASSFSPNEQYF.

About this clone itself: This same CDR3 is encoded by further DNA sequences in the sample. This rearrangement joins TRBV18 to TRBJ2-5; 8 bases agree with TRBD2. The CDR3 loop spans 14 amino acids. The germline V gene has CDR1 KGHSH and CDR2 LQKENI. V lost 1 base and J lost 2; bases outside the gene matches: 0. The chain's CDR3 is CASSPRGGQETQYF. Written as DNA, the CDR3 is TGTGCCAGCTCACCACGCGGGGGGCAAGAGACCCAGTACTTC.

The chain has TRBV29-1 and TRBJ2-7; TRBD1 is a possible D gene (5 bases). The CDR3 totals 12 residues. The V gene's germline CDR1 is SQVTM and CDR2 ANQGSEA. With 5 bases removed from V and 3 bases from J, the gap between germline ends came to 11 bases. The CDR3 coding sequence is TGCAGCGTTCAACTTGACAGCTACGAGCAGTACTTC. Its translation: CSVQLDSYEQYF.

The chain recombines TRBV20-1 with TRBJ2-7; the D gene is possibly TRBD2 (5 bases). The length of the CDR3 is 11 residues. CDR1 and CDR2 (germline): DFQATT, SNEGSKA (reference sequence). With 3 bases removed from V and 6 bases from J, the gap between germline ends came to 9 bases. The CDR3 sequence is CSARRGLEQYF. The CDR3, as DNA: TGCAGTGCTAGGAGAGGGCTCGAGCAGTACTTC.

This clone appeared once. This chain uses TRBV28 with TRBJ2-1, with D maybe TRBD1 (5 bases). CDR1 and CDR2 from the germline V gene are MDHEN and SYDVKM. CDR3 size: 15 residues. The V and J ends lost 3 bases and 10 bases respectively, with 19 bases between them. As DNA, the CDR3 is TGTGCCAGCAGTTTGTCTCAGGGTGTGGGGCTAGAGCAGTTCTTC. Protein sequence: CASSLSQGVGLEQFF.

CDR3 nucleotides: TGTGCCAGCAGCACCCCCTCCAGCGGGAGCCAAAACACCGGGGAGCTGTTTTTT. It specifies CASSTPSSGSQNTGELFF. This chain uses TRBV14 with TRBJ2-2, with 8 bases that match TRBD2. The junction had 13 bases not matched to a gene; V was cut back by 5 bases and J by 2 bases. CDR3 length equals 18 residues. Germline V lookup: CDR1 SGHDN, CDR2 FVKESK.

The chain has TRBV4-1 and TRBJ1-4; no clear D gene. V was clipped by 1 base and J by 5 bases, with 8 bases between them. Germline values: CDR1 MGHRA, CDR2 YSYEKL. The CDR3 is 14 residues long. CDR3 sequence: CASSQAGLNEKLFF. The CDR3 bases are TGCGCCAGCAGCCAAGCAGGTCTCAATGAAAAACTGTTTTTT.

The CDR3 DNA reads as TGTGCCAGCAGTTCTCTAGGACTTGGCACTGAGCAGTTCTTC. It encodes CASSSLGLGTEQFF. The chain couples TRBV28 to TRBJ2-1; possibly TRBD2 for D (5 bases). Trimming shortened V by 4 bases and J by 9 bases, and 16 bases separated the two germline ends. The germline CDR1 and CDR2 sequences are MDHEN and SYDVKM. The CDR3 runs to 14 residues.

The chain joins TRBV30 to TRBJ1-3; D is unresolved. Trimming removed 5 bases at V and 4 bases at J, with 15 bases between. Germline-derived CDR1 and CDR2 are GTSNPN and SVGIG (reference sequence). The length of the CDR3 is 14 residues. CDR3 region: CAWSVGSSGNTIYF. The CDR3 coding sequence is TGTGCCTGGTCTGTCGGGTCGTCGGGAAACACCATATATTTT.

The chain links TRBV28 to TRBJ2-1, with D perhaps matching TRBD2 (6 bases). V lost 5 bases and J 3 bases, leaving 11 bases between the germline ends. Per the germline V gene, CDR1 is MDHEN and CDR2 is SYDVKM. CDR3 length: 14 amino acids. The CDR3 DNA reads as TGTGCCAGCAGTCGGGAGACCGGCTACAATGAGCAGTTCTTC. This sequence encodes CASSRETGYNEQFF.

The chain has TRBV6-6 and TRBJ1-2; 8 positions agree with TRBD1. The CDR3 is 16 residues long. V shed 2 bases and J 7 bases; nucleotides not matched to a gene: 12. CDR1 is MNHNY, CDR2 SVGAGI, per germline (reference sequence). CDR3 bases: TGTGCCAGCAGTTACACCTACGGACAGGGTTGGGGTGGCTACACCTTC. Translating it yields CASSYTYGQGWGGYTF.

J is TRBJ2-7 and V is TRBV9; the match to TRBD2 covers 9 bases. Trimming cost V 2 bases and J 3 bases; bases outside gene matches: 6. Germline values: CDR1 SGDLS, CDR2 YYNGEE. The CDR3 runs to 15 residues. The CDR3 here is CASSVAGTSHYEQYF. DNA for the CDR3: TGTGCCAGCAGCGTCGCCGGGACTAGCCACTACGAGCAGTACTTC.

DNA of the CDR3: TGCGCCAGCAGCCCCCGGACTAGCGGTAGCTTCCAACAGTTCTTC. Its protein product is CASSPRTSGSFQQFF. The chain joins TRBV4-1 to TRBJ2-1; 10 bases are shared with TRBD2. The J segment lost 13 bases and the V segment lost 4 bases, leaving 13 bases of the junction unmatched. The CDR3 covers 15 residues. Looked up from germline, CDR1 is MGHRA and CDR2 is YSYEKL.

V is TRBV2 and J is TRBJ2-3; 8 bases fit TRBD1. Trimming cost V 4 bases and J 5 bases; bases outside gene matches: 2. Germline-derived CDR1 and CDR2 are SNHLY and FYNNEI. The CDR3 contains 13 residues. The CDR3 DNA reads TGTGCCAGCAGTGGACAGGGGCGAGATACGCAGTATTTT. Amino acid sequence: CASSGQGRDTQYF.